This TCR beta chain was profiled in a study of blood T cell repertoires in COVID-19. At the level of the study: The study drew acute and convalescent COVID-19 samples from the United States, Italy and Spain. Sources were T cells, B-cell-depleted T cells, or PBMCs; the material itself was cDNA or gDNA.

V lost 5 bases to trimming and J lost 4 bases; unmatched junction nucleotides: 8. This CDR3 contains 15 residues. In germline, CDR1 is GTSNPN, CDR2 SVGIG (reference sequence). Per the study methods: Amplified reference gene primers provided the basis for estimating nucleated cell counts. Method: immunoSEQ multiplex PCR; TCRdb's copy keeps in-frame clones and lacks some. That table furnishes V, J and clone size, whereas the DNA furnished D and trimming. The repertoire holds approximately 100,000 clones, approximately 85% seen once, with over 10% in the top ten. The rearrangement uses TRBV30 and TRBJ2-2; 9 bases map to TRBD1. The TCR comes from a human donor in a cohort sampled during active COVID-19. Sequencing was carried out using peripheral blood. CDR3 sequence: CAWAQGARVTGELFF. DNA of the CDR3: TGTGCCTGGGCACAGGGGGCGCGGGTCACCGGGGAGCTGTTTTTT.